This T cell receptor (beta chain) was captured in a study of blood T cell repertoires in COVID-19. Overall study: T cells, B-cell-depleted T cells, or PBMCs supplied cDNA or gDNA.

From germline, CDR1 is MNHEY and CDR2 SVGAGI. Trimming took off 8 bases at V and 4 bases at J, with 18 bases between the two ends. This CDR3 is 15 amino acids long. Clones were read by immunoSEQ multiplex PCR, and TCRdb kept only the in-frame ones, dropping some. The repertoire has about 390,000 clones, around 87% of them found once; the top ten carry about a tenth. Residents of about two dozen US areas, aged roughly 18 to 95 years, made up the participants. Symptom resolution, clearance, or two negative PCRs marked the recovered donors of Cohort 3. The sequenced sample was PBMCs or T cells enriched from blood (not recorded which). This sequence originates from a woman between 45 and 65 years old who had recovered from COVID-19. V and J are TRBV6-5 and TRBJ1-3; D call uncertain. The CDR3 nucleotides are TGTGCCAGCTTTGACGGCCCAGGCACAGGAAACACCATATATTTT. This translates into CASFDGPGTGNTIYF.